What follows are 10 T cell receptor beta chains derived from one specimen sequenced in a study of CD8+CD57+ T cells in acquired aplastic anemia. TCR beta VDJ and CDR3 profiles were obtained from a genomic DNA template. TCRdb re-analysed the reads in MiXCR, keeping a single row per CDR3 protein. The data contain more than 70,000 distinct CDR3 sequences, roughly 72% of them singletons. Flow cytometry had shown expanded CD8+CD57+ cells in the patients chosen for sequencing. Sequenced input: sorted CD4+, CD8+, or CD8+CD57+ T cells (not recorded which) from PBMCs. The source of these receptors is a human donor with aplastic anemia.

This chain connects TRBV5-4 to TRBJ1-1; D is uncertain. Germline V CDR1 and CDR2: SGHNT, YYREEE (reference sequence). V dropped 0 bases and J dropped 1 base, with 7 bases sitting between them. The CDR3 contains 14 residues. The CDR3, as DNA: TGTGCCAGCAGCTTGGACAGACAGAACACTGAAGCTTTCTTT. Amino acids: CASSLDRQNTEAFF.

The rearrangement uses TRBV15 and TRBJ1-6; 7 bases agree with TRBD1. V lost 5 bases, J lost 7 bases, and 5 bases stayed unmatched. Germline CDR1 is LNHNV and CDR2 is YYDKDF (reference sequence). The CDR3 is 14 amino acids. The CDR3 nucleotides read TGTGCCACCAGCCCAGGGACAGTAAATTCACCCCTCCACTTT. Encoded protein: CATSPGTVNSPLHF.

The J gene is TRBJ1-5, the V gene TRBV19; perhaps TRBD1 as D (6 bases). The CDR3 length is 17 residues. Trimming pared 4 bases from V and 0 bases from J, leaving 16 bases between. Germline CDR1 reads LNHDA; CDR2 reads SQIVND (reference sequence). The CDR3 sequence is CASSNPQGVVSNQPQHF. The DNA of the CDR3 is TGTGCCAGTAGTAACCCACAGGGCGTCGTTAGCAATCAGCCCCAGCATTTT.

The rearrangement joins TRBV24-1 to TRBJ2-7, with 15 bases matching TRBD2. Germline V CDR1 and CDR2: KGHDR, SFDVKD. V shed 5 bases and J 4 bases; nucleotides not matched to a gene: 5. The CDR3 length is 16 residues. The CDR3 coding sequence is TGTGCCACCAGTGCATCTGGGACTAGCGGGAGGTACGAGCAGTACTTC. Translated: CATSASGTSGRYEQYF.

The gene calls are TRBV20-1 and TRBJ2-1; 10 bases align to TRBD2. The V gene end was trimmed by 5 bases and the J gene end by 9 bases; junction bases not matched to a gene: 7. This CDR3 is 13 amino acids long. Germline lookup yields CDR1 DFQATT and CDR2 SNEGSKA (reference sequence). This CDR3 is CSAPKAGGFEQFF. CDR3 nucleotide sequence: TGCAGTGCTCCCAAAGCGGGAGGGTTTGAGCAGTTCTTC.

This chain links TRBV4-2 with TRBJ1-5; 8 bases match TRBD1. Germline CDR1 and CDR2: LGHNA and YNFKEQ. The CDR3 loop spans 18 amino acids. V gave up 4 bases and J gave up 2 bases; unmatched junction bases: 13. CDR3 sequence (DNA): TGTGCCAGCAGCCCAGTCCCGGGACAGGCCGAGGGCAATCAGCCCCAGCATTTT. It translates to CASSPVPGQAEGNQPQHF.

This clonotype was picked up a small number of times. J is TRBJ2-5 and V is TRBV25-1; D call uncertain. The CDR3 covers 14 residues. V dropped 3 bases and J dropped 2 bases, with 10 bases sitting between them. Per germline, CDR1 MGHDK and CDR2 SYGVNS. CDR3 loop: CASSEAGRQETQYF. The CDR3 region has the DNA TGTGCCAGCAGTGAGGCAGGCCGACAAGAGACCCAGTACTTC.

The gene calls are TRBV15 and TRBJ2-7, with a possible D match to TRBD2 (6 bases). Germline V CDR1 and CDR2: LNHNV, YYDKDF (reference sequence). The length of the CDR3 is 16 residues. V gave up 0 bases and J gave up 2 bases, with 14 bases separating them. CDR3 bases: TGTGCCACCAGCAGAGATCCCTCCTGGGGGGCCTACGAGCAGTACTTC. It translates to CATSRDPSWGAYEQYF.

This rearrangement joins TRBV7-2 to TRBJ2-7, with D hard to call. The CDR3 covers 13 residues. CDR1 and CDR2 from the germline V gene are SGHTA and FQGNSA. V lost 6 bases, J lost 2 bases, and 11 bases lay in between. The CDR3 nucleotides are TGTGCCAGCAGTTCCGGTAACGCCTACGAGCAGTACTTC. Translating it yields CASSSGNAYEQYF.

This clonotype has just one count. The chain joins TRBV7-8 to TRBJ2-5; possibly TRBD1 for D (6 bases). Germline V gene data show CDR1 as SGHVS and CDR2 as FQNEAQ. The CDR3 extends over 15 amino acids. The V end lost 2 bases, the J end lost 5 bases, and 15 bases lay between the germline ends. The CDR3 region has the DNA TGTGCCAGCAGCTTAACGAACAGGGAAGGCGAGACCCAGTACTTC. It translates to CASSLTNREGETQYF.